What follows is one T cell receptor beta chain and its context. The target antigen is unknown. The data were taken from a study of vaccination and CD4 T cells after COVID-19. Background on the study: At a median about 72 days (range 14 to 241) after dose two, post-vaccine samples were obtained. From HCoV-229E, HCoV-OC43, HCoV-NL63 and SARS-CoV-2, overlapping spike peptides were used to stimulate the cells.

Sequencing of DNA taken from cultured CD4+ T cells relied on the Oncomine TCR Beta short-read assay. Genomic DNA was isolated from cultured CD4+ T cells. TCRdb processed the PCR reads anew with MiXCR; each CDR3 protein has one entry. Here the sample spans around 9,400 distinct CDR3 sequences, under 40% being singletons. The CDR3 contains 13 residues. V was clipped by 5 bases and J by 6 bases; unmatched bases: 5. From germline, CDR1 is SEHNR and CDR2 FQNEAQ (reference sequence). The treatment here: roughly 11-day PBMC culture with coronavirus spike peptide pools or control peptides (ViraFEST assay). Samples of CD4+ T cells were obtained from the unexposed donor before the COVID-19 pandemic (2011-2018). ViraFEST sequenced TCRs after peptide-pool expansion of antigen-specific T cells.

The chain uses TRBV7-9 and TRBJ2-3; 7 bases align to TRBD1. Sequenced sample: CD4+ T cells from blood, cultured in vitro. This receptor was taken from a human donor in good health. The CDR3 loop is CASSPRGPDTQYF. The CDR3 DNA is TGTGCCAGCAGCCCTAGGGGGCCGGATACGCAGTATTTT.